The present entry profiles one T cell receptor beta chain with its context. Its cognate antigen is unknown. This record comes from a study of T cell responses to AZD1222 COVID-19 vaccine. Points from the study as a whole: Spike-wide vaccine-associated CD4 TCRs dominated at 160-218 and 743-854. Elevations in Spike-specific TCR breadth and depth followed administration of two AZD1222 doses.

Libraries were prepared by immunoSEQ multiplex PCR; TCRdb keeps only in-frame clonotypes and omits some of them. The repertoire consists of approximately 270,000 clones, with approximately 94% occurring once and the leading ten covering less than 0.6%. The V and J ends lost 5 bases and 6 bases, in that order; junction bases with no gene match: 3. This CDR3 has 14 amino acids. Looked up from germline, CDR1 is SGHNT and CDR2 is YENEEA. This rearrangement joins TRBV11-3 to TRBJ2-1, with 11 bases identical to TRBD1. Sequenced here: peripheral blood, sampled 28 days after the second AZD1222 dose. The sequence derives from an adult who received the AZD1222 COVID-19 vaccine. CDR3 in amino acids: CASSPGTGGNEQFF. CDR3 nucleotides: TGTGCCAGCAGCCCGGGGACAGGGGGCAATGAGCAGTTCTTC.